The clone carrying this T cell receptor beta chain occurred many times. Its specificity is not known. The data originate from a study of metastatic and nonmetastatic thyroid tumors. In the study overall: The study looked at repertoires side by side in blood and in tumor or nodule tissue from malignant and benign thyroid patients. Overall study findings and caveats: Benign nodules were reported to have significantly lower TCR beta diversity than malignant thyroid tumors, in blood and tumor.

Under the authors' procedure: The study built a papillary thyroid cancer distant-metastasis classifier from CDR3 differences across clinicopathological groups. Through MiXCR, TCRdb re-clonotyped the PCR reads. It is TCRdb's table, rather than the study itself, that gives the V and J calls and clone size. The table has 25,000 to 30,000 clones, roughly 17% seen once. Every patient underwent thyroid surgery untreated. The CDR3 has 19 residues. V shed 6 bases and J 3 bases; nucleotides not matched to a gene: 22. CDR1 and CDR2 from the germline V gene are ENHRY and SYGVKD. The sequencing input was blood. The receptor was derived from a female donor with papillary thyroid cancer or a benign thyroid nodule (not recorded which). Some clones in this sample may be carry-over from other donors' samples. The V and J genes are TRBV10-3 and TRBJ2-7, with TRBD2 matching over 8 bases. The CDR3 DNA is TGTGCCATCAGAGCAAATAGCGGGATGAAATCGGTCATAGGCTACGAGCAGTACTTC. Its protein is CAIRANSGMKSVIGYEQYF.